The 5 T cell receptor beta chains below were found in one sample sequenced in a study of PD-1 blockade in classical Hodgkin lymphoma. Time point specified: cycle 4 day 1 (C4D1), after more than five weeks of nivolumab. Every patient had relapsed following autologous stem cell transplantation, and cohorts differed in brentuximab vedotin exposure. The data were produced by immunoSEQ multiplex PCR, yet TCRdb's version contains in-frame clones alone and is incomplete. Counted here are more than 90,000 clones, more than 70% occurring once; the ten biggest clones make up over 7.5%. The material sequenced was peripheral blood mononuclear cells (PBMCs), taken before the fourth cycle of nivolumab. These receptors came from a human donor with classical Hodgkin lymphoma.

This clone was counted once. The gene calls are TRBV18 and TRBJ2-5, with 8 bases fitting TRBD1. With V trimmed by 1 base and J by 7 bases, 14 bases remained unmatched. CDR3 length: 17 residues. Germline loops: CDR1 KGHSH, CDR2 LQKENI. CDR3 protein: CASSPLPGQGSSGTQYF. The CDR3 DNA sequence: TGTGCCAGCTCACCACTTCCTGGACAGGGCAGTTCGGGGACCCAGTACTTC.

This chain uses TRBV27 with TRBJ2-1; 9 bases line up with TRBD1. Germline loops: CDR1 MNHEY, CDR2 SMNVEV (reference sequence). The J segment lost 5 bases and the V segment lost 8 bases, leaving 4 bases of the junction unmatched. CDR3 length equals 13 residues. The CDR3 is CASRDRANNEQFF. CDR3 bases: TGTGCCAGCCGGGACAGGGCTAACAATGAGCAGTTCTTC.

This clone occurred many times. V usage is TRBV5-4 and J usage is TRBJ1-4; 8 bases map to TRBD1. This CDR3 region has 15 residues. In germline, CDR1 is SGHNT, CDR2 YYREEE (reference sequence). V shed 2 bases, J shed 5 bases, and the junction held 5 bases outside the gene matches. The CDR3: CASSFRTGINEKLFF. The CDR3 coding sequence is TGTGCCAGCAGCTTTCGGACAGGGATCAATGAAAAACTGTTTTTT.

This chain connects TRBV18 to TRBJ1-1, with D perhaps TRBD1 (5 bases). The V end was cut by 2 bases, the J end by 0 bases, with 13 bases between. The CDR3 covers 16 residues. Per the germline V gene, CDR1 is KGHSH and CDR2 is LQKENI. The CDR3 is CASSPGSRQMNTEAFF. CDR3 nucleotide sequence: TGTGCCAGCTCACCAGGGTCGAGACAGATGAACACTGAAGCTTTCTTT.

This sequence joins TRBV4-3 and TRBJ2-2; D is uncertain. Trimming cost V 2 bases and J 2 bases, with 6 bases left between them. Looked up from germline, CDR1 is LGHNA and CDR2 is YSLEER. This CDR3 comprises 14 residues. The CDR3 DNA follows: TGCGCCAGCAGCCAATTGAGCAACACCGGGGAGCTGTTTTTT. It specifies CASSQLSNTGELFF.